The source of this TCR beta chain is a study of CD8 T cells in ankylosing spondylitis. Study-level findings and limits: Typical of ankylosing spondylitis blood, it appeared, was a TCR beta motif of eight highly homologous variants.

TCRdb processed the 5' RACE reads anew with MiXCR; each CDR3 protein has one entry. This sample carries roughly 670,000 distinct CDR3 sequences, around 20% of them seen once, and the ten largest clones take about 20%. The CDR3 length is 16 residues. V trimming: 4 bases; J trimming: 2 bases; junction bases outside the gene matches: 5. CDR1 KGHDR and CDR2 SFDVKD come from the germline V gene. The table lists this clonotype with a few counts. Its antigen is unidentified. This sequence originates from a male donor with ankylosing spondylitis. This rearrangement joins TRBV24-1 to TRBJ2-1; 9 bases align to TRBD1. Specimen: blood, either unsorted or a sorted T cell fraction (not recorded which). The CDR3 spells CATSDTTGGTYNEQFF. CDR3 nucleotides: TGTGCCACCAGTGACACGACAGGGGGAACCTACAATGAGCAGTTCTTC.